This TCR beta chain is from a study of shared clonotypes between healthy human individuals. This CDR3 region has 14 residues. Germline lookup yields CDR1 SGHAT and CDR2 FQNNGV. Trimming took 6 bases from V and 4 from J, leaving 14 bases between them. In replicate PCRs of sorted subsets, roughly 190 ng DNA, approximately 30,000 T cell genomes, was used. Profiling relied on immunoSEQ multiplex PCR, and the TCRdb table lists in-frame clones only, not all of them. Of around 1,900,000 clones detected, 90% to 95% appear once; the ten largest clones hold 1.5% to 2%. It was CD45RO-negative cells, positively selected for CCR7, that made up naive CD8 cells, with terminally differentiated effector memory CD45RA+ cells excluded.

Specimen: naive CD8+ T cells from PBMCs. The rearrangement uses TRBV11-2 and TRBJ2-3; possibly TRBD2 for D (6 bases). This clonotype was sampled from a man between 18 and 29 years old in good health. Some clones in this sample may be carry-over from other donors' samples. The CDR3, as DNA: TGTGCCAGCAGGGAATCCCCGGGGGCAGATACGCAGTATTTT. Encoded protein: CASRESPGADTQYF.